This TCR beta chain comes out of a study of cytomegalovirus exposure and HLA in healthy donors. Germline assignment: CDR1 SGHTA and CDR2 FQGNSA. V dropped 7 bases and J dropped 0 bases, with 6 bases sitting between them. The CDR3 has 13 amino acids. Comments on this clone: What it binds is unknown.

Study results and limitations: In vitro checks showed that a few CMV-associated chains really do target CMV antigens.

Using immunoSEQ multiplex PCR, the repertoire was profiled, and TCRdb retains in-frame clones only, with some absent. The profile shows tens of thousands of clones, 92% of them singletons. Sequencing used PBMCs. The TCR sequence derives from a woman aged 18-35 years in good health and CMV-seronegative. The gene calls are TRBV7-2 and TRBJ1-4; no definite D call. As DNA, the CDR3 is TGTGCCAGCACGGGAGCAACTAATGAAAAACTGTTTTTT. It specifies CASTGATNEKLFF.